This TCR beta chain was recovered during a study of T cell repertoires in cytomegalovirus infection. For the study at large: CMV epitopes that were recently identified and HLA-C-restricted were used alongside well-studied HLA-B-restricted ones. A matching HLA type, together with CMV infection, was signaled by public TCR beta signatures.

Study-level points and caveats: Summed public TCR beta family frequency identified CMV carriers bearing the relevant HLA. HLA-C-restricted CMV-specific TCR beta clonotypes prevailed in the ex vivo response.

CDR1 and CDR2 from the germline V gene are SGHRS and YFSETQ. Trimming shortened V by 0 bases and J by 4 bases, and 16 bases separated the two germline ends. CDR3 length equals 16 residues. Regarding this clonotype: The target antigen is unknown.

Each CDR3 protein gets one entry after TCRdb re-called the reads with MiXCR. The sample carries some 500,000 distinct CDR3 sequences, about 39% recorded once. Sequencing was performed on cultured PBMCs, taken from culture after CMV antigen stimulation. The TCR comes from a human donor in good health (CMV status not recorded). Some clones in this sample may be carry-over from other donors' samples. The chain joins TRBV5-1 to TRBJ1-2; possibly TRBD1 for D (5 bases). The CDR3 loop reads CASSLGGGITSYGYTF. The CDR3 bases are TGCGCCAGCAGCTTGGGGGGCGGCATCACTTCCTATGGCTACACCTTC.